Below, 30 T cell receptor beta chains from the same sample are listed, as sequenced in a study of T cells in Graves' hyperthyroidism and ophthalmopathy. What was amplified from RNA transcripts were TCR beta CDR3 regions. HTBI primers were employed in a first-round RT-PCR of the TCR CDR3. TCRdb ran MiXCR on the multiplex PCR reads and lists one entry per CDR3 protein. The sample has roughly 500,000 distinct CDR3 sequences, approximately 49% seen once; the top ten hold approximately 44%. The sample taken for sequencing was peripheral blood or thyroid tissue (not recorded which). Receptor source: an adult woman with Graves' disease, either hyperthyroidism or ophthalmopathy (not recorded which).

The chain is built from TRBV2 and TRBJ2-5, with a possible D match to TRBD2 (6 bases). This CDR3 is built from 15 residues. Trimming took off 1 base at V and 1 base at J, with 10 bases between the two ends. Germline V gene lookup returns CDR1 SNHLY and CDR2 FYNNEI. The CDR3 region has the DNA TGTGCCAGCAGTGAAGTAATGGGGGGCCAAGAGACCCAGTACTTC. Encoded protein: CASSEVMGGQETQYF.

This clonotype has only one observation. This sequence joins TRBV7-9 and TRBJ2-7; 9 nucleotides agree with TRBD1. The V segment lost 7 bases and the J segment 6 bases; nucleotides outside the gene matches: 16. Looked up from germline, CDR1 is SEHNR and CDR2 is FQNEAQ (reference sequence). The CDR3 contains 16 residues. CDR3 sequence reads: CASTPSSGTGPREQYF. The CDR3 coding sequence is TGTGCCAGCACCCCTTCTTCCGGGACAGGGCCTCGCGAGCAGTACTTC. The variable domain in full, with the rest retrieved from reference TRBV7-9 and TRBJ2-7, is DTGVSQNPRHKITKRGQNVTFRCDPISEHNRLYWYRQTLGQGPEFLTYFQNEAQLEKSRLLSDRFSAERPKGSFSTLEIQRTEQGDSAMYLCASTPSSGTGPREQYFGPGTRLTVT.

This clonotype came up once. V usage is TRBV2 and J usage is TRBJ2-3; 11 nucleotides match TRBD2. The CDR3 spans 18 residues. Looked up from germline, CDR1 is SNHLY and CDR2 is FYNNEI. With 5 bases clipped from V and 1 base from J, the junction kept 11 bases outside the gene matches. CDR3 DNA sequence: TGTGCCAGCAGTCCGGGACTAGCGGTCCTCGGAGGCACAGATACGCAGTATTTT. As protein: CASSPGLAVLGGTDTQYF.

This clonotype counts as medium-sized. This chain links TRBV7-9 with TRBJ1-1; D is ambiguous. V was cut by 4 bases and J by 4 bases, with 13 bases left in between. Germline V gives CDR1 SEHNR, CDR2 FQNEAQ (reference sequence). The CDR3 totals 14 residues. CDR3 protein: CASSWEGKGTEAFF. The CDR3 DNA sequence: TGTGCCAGCAGCTGGGAAGGCAAAGGCACTGAAGCTTTCTTT.

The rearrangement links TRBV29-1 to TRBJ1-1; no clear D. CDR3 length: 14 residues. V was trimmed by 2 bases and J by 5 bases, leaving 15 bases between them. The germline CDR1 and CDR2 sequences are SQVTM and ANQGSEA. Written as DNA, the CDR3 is TGCAGCGTTGAATTCCGGGGTGGATGGACTGAAGCTTTCTTT. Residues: CSVEFRGGWTEAFF.

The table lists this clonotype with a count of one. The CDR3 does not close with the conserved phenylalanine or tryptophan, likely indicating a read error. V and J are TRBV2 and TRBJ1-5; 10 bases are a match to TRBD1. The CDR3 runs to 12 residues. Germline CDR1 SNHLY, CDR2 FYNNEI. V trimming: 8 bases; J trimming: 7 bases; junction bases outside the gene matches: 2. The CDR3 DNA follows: TGTGCCAGCGGACAGGGGGAGCAGCCCCAGCATTCT. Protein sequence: CASGQGEQPQHS.

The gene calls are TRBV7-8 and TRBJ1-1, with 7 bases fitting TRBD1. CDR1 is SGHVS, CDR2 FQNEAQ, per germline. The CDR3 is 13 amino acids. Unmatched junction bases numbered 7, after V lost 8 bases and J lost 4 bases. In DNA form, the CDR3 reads TGTGCCAGCGGAGAGGGGGCGAGCACTGAAGCTTTCTTT. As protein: CASGEGASTEAFF.

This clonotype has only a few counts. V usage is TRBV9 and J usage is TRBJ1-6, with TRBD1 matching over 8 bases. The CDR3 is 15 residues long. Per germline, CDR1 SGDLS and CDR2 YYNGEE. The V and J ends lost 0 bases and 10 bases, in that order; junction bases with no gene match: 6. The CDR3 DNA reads TGTGCCAGCAGCGTAGGAAACAGGGGGGACTCACCCCTCCACTTT. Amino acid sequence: CASSVGNRGDSPLHF.

CDR3 protein: CSVLDRVNSPLHF. As DNA, the CDR3 is TGCAGCGTTTTGGACAGGGTTAATTCACCCCTCCACTTT. J is TRBJ1-6 and V is TRBV29-1, with TRBD1 matching 8 bases. Looked up from germline, CDR1 is SQVTM and CDR2 is ANQGSEA. Trimming cost V 5 bases and J 6 bases; bases outside gene matches: 3. CDR3 length: 13 amino acids.

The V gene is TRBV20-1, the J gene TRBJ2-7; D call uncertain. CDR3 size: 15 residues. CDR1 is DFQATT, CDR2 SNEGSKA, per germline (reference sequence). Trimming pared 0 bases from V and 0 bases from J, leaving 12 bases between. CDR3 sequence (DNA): TGCAGTGCTAGAGATGAGCGTCGTTACTCCTACGAGCAGTACTTC. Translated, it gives CSARDERRYSYEQYF.

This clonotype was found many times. CDR3 nucleotide sequence: TGCGCCAGCAGCTTGACAGGGGACCATAATTCACCCCTCCACTTT. Translating it yields CASSLTGDHNSPLHF. The rearrangement uses TRBV5-1 and TRBJ1-6; TRBD1 matches at 7 bases. Per germline, CDR1 SGHRS and CDR2 YFSETQ. This CDR3 is built from 15 residues. V was clipped by 1 base and J by 5 bases; unmatched bases: 3.

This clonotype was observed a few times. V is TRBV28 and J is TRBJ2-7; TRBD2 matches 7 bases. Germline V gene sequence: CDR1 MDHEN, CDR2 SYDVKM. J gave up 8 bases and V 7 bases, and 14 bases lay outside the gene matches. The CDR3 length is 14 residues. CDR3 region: CASTAGTTPYKQYF. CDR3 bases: TGTGCCAGCACCGCCGGGACTACCCCTTATAAGCAGTACTTC.

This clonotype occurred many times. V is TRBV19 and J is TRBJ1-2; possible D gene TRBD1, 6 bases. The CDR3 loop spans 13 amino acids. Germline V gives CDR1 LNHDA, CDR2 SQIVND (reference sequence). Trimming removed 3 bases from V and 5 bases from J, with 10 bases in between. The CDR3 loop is CASSIPGDYGYTF. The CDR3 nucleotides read TGTGCCAGTAGTATTCCAGGGGATTATGGCTACACCTTC.

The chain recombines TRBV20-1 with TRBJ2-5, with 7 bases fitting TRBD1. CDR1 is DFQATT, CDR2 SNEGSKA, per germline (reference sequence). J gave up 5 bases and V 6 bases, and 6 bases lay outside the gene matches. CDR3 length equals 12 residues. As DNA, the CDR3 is TGCAGTGCCCCAACAGGGGTGGAGACCCAGTACTTC. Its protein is CSAPTGVETQYF.

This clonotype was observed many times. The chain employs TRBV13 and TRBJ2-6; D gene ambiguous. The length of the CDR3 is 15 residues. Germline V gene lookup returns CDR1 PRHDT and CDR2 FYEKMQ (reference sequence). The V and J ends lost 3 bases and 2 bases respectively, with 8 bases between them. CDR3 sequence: CASSFRRAGANVLTF. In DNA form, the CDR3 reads TGTGCCAGCAGCTTCAGACGAGCTGGGGCCAACGTCCTGACTTTC.

The DNA of the CDR3 is TGTGCCAGCAGCCGAGGGGTCAGCCGCACCTCGAACACTGAAGCTTTCTTT. Translation: CASSRGVSRTSNTEAFF. V usage is TRBV7-8 and J usage is TRBJ1-1; a possible D gene is TRBD1 (5 bases). Trimming removed 5 bases at V and 1 base at J, with 20 bases between. This CDR3 has 17 residues. Per the germline V gene, CDR1 is SGHVS and CDR2 is FQNEAQ. Full variable domain (missing parts from reference TRBV7-8 and TRBJ1-1): GAGVSQSPRYKVAKRGQDVALRCDPISGHVSLFWYQQALGQGPEFLTYFQNEAQLDKSGLPSDRFFAERPEGSVSTLKIQRTQQEDSAVYLCASSRGVSRTSNTEAFFGQGTRLTVV.

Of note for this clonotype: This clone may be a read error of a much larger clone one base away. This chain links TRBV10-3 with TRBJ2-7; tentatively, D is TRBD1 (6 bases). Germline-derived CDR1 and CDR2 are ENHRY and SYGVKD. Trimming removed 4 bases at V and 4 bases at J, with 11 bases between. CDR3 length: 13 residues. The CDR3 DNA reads TGTGCCATCAGTGCGGACAGACCATACGAGCAGTACTTC. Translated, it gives CAISADRPYEQYF.

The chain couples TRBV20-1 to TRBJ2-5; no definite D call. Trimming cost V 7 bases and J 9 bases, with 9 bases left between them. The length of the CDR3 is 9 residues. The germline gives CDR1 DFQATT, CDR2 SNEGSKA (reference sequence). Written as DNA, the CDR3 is TGCAGTGTGAGTCAGCCCCAGTACTTC. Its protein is CSVSQPQYF.

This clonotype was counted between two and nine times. The CDR3 sequence: CASSAFLGQGTGELFF. DNA of the CDR3: TGTGCCAGCAGTGCCTTTTTAGGACAGGGCACCGGGGAGCTGTTTTTT. The V gene is TRBV6-1, the J gene TRBJ2-2; 8 bases match TRBD1. With 4 bases clipped from V and 4 bases from J, the junction kept 8 bases outside the gene matches. The germline gives CDR1 MNHNS, CDR2 SASEGT. This CDR3 is built from 16 residues.

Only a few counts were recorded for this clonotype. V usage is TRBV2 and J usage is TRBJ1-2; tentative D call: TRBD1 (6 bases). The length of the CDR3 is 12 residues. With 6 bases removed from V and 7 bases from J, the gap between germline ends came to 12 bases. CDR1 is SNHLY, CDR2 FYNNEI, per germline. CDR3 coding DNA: TGTGCCAGCAGGAAACAGGGTGGTGGCTACACCTTC. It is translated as CASRKQGGGYTF.

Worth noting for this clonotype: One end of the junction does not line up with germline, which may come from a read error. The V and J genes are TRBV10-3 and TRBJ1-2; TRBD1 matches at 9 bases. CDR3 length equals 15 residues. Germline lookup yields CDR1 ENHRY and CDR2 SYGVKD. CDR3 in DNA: TGTGCCAGCAGTTACCTACTCGGGACAGGGCATGGCTACACCTTC. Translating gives CASSYLLGTGHGYTF.

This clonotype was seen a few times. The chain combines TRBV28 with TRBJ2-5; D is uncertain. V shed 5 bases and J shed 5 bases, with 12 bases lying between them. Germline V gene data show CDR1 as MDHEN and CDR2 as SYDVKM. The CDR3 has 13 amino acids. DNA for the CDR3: TGTGCCAGCAGTCCCGATTATAGGGAGACCCAGTACTTC. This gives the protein CASSPDYRETQYF. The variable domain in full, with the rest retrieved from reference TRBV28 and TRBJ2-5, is DVKVTQSSRYLVKRTGEKVFLECVQDMDHENMFWYRQDPGLGLRLIYFSYDVKMKEKGDIPEGYSVSREKKERFSLILESASTNQTSMYLCASSPDYRETQYFGPGTRLLVL.

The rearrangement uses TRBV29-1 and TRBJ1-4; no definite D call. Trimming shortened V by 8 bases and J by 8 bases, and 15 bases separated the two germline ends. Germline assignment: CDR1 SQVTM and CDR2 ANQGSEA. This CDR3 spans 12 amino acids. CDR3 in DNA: TGCAGCTGGTCCGGTCTTGGAGAAAAACTGTTTTTT. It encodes CSWSGLGEKLFF. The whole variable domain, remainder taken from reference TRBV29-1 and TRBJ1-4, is SAVISQKPSRDICQRGTSLTIQCQVDSQVTMMFWYRQQPGQSLTLIATANQGSEATYESGFVIDKFPISRPNLTFSTLTVSNMSPEDSSIYLCSWSGLGEKLFFGSGTQLSVL.

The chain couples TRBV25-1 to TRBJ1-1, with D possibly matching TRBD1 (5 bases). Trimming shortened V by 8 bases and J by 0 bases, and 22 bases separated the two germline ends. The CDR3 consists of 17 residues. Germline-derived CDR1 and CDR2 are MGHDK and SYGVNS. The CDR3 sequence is CASSPRTGVRMNTEAFF. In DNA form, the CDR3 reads TGTGCCAGCTCACCACGAACGGGGGTTCGTATGAACACTGAAGCTTTCTTT. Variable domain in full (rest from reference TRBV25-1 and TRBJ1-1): EADIYQTPRYLVIGTGKKITLECSQTMGHDKMYWYQQDPGMELHLIHYSYGVNSTEKGDLSSESTVSRIRTEHFPLTLESARPSHTSQYLCASSPRTGVRMNTEAFFGQGTRLTVV.

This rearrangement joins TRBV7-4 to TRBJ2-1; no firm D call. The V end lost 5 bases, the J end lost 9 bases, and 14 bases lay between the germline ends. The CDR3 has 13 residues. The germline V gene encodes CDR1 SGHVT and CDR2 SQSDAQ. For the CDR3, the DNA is TGTGCCAGCAGCGGTGGGCTGGACGGTGAGCAGTTCTTC. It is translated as CASSGGLDGEQFF.

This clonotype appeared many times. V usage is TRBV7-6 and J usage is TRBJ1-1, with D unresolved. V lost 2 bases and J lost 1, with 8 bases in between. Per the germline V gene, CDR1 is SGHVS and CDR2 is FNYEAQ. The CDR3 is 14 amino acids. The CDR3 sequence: CASSLITENTEAFF. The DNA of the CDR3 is TGTGCCAGCAGCTTAATTACAGAGAACACTGAAGCTTTCTTT.

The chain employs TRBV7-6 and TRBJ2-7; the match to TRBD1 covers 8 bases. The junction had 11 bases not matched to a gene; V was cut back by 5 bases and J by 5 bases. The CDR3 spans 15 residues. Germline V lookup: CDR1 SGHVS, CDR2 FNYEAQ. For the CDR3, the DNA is TGTGCCAGCAGCCAAAGGGGTTCAGGGGGCGACGAGCAGTACTTC. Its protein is CASSQRGSGGDEQYF. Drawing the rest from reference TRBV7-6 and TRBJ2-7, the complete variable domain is GAGVSQSPRYKVTKRGQDVALRCDPISGHVSLYWYRQALGQGPEFLTYFNYEAQQDKSGLPNDRFSAERPEGSISTLTIQRTEQRDSAMYRCASSQRGSGGDEQYFGPGTRLTVT.

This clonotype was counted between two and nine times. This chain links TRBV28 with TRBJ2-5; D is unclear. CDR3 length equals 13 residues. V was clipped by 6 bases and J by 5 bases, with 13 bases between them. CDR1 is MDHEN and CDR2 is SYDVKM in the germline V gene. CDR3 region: CASSPFFSETQYF. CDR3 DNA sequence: TGTGCCAGCAGCCCCTTTTTTTCGGAGACCCAGTACTTC.

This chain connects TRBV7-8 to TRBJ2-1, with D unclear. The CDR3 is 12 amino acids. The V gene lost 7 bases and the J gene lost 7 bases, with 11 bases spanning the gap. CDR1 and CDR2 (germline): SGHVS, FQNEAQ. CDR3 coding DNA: TGTGCCAGCACAGCCAGGAAGAATGAGCAGTTCTTC. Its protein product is CASTARKNEQFF.

Here the CDR3 reads CSASGQPQHF. Here the CDR3 DNA reads TGCAGTGCTAGCGGTCAGCCCCAGCATTTT. The chain recombines TRBV20-1 with TRBJ1-5; D gene ambiguous. The CDR3 totals 10 residues. CDR1 is DFQATT and CDR2 is SNEGSKA in the germline V gene (reference sequence). V lost 3 bases, J lost 6 bases, and 3 bases lay in between.